Each of the 27 T cell receptor beta chains below was sequenced from the same sample in a study of vaccination and CD4 T cells after COVID-19. The treatment: roughly 11-day PBMC culture with coronavirus spike peptide pools or control peptides (ViraFEST assay). No antigen has been assigned to these receptors. The study sequenced cultured CD4+ T cell DNA using the Oncomine TCR Beta short-read assay. TCRdb independently ran MiXCR on the PCR reads; one entry per CDR3 protein. The table lists about 4,000 distinct CDR3 sequences, approximately 40% of them singletons. Material: CD4+ T cells from blood, cultured in vitro. These receptors all stem from a human donor who had recovered from COVID-19.

Only a few counts were recorded for this clonotype. The rearrangement joins TRBV10-3 to TRBJ2-1; the D gene could be TRBD1 or TRBD2 (6 bases each). Germline V gene data show CDR1 as ENHRY and CDR2 as SYGVKD. The CDR3 runs to 16 residues. Trimming removed 10 bases at V and 2 bases at J, with 21 bases between. This CDR3 is CATSWVGGGAYNEQFF. DNA for the CDR3: TGTGCCACGTCGTGGGTCGGGGGCGGCGCCTACAATGAGCAGTTCTTC.

V is TRBV25-1 and J is TRBJ1-1, with D possibly TRBD1 on 6 matching bases. The CDR3 consists of 13 residues. CDR1 is MGHDK and CDR2 is SYGVNS in the germline V gene. Trimming took 2 bases from V and 10 from J, leaving 14 bases between them. The CDR3 spells CASSENGGFGAFF. CDR3 sequence (DNA): TGTGCCAGCAGTGAAAATGGGGGCTTCGGAGCTTTCTTT.

The rearrangement joins TRBV19 to TRBJ1-1; a weak D match, TRBD1 (6 bases). CDR3 length: 13 amino acids. The V gene's germline CDR1 is LNHDA and CDR2 SQIVND (reference sequence). V was cut by 6 bases and J by 3 bases, with 11 bases left in between. As DNA, the CDR3 is TGTGCCAGTAGCGACAGGTTGGACACTGAAGCTTTCTTT. Protein: CASSDRLDTEAFF.

This chain links TRBV20-1 with TRBJ2-7, with D perhaps TRBD1 (6 bases). V was shortened by 4 bases and J by 4 bases, with 17 bases between the two germline ends. CDR3 size: 14 residues. CDR1 is DFQATT and CDR2 is SNEGSKA in the germline V gene (reference sequence). CDR3 DNA sequence: TGCAGTGCTATAAACACTGACAGGAGTTACGAGCAGTACTTC. As protein: CSAINTDRSYEQYF.

Details on this clonotype: Sequence at one end of the junction differs from germline and may be a read error. The rearrangement joins TRBV7-2 to TRBJ2-1; D is perhaps TRBD2 (6 bases). The germline V gene encodes CDR1 SGHTA and CDR2 FQGNSA. The CDR3 spans 13 residues. The CDR3 nucleotides are TGTGCCAGCAGCTTATATTGGCAGGGAGGAATACTTTTC. The encoded protein is CASSLYWQGGILF. The full variable domain, with the rest looked up from reference TRBV7-2 and TRBJ2-1, is GAGVSQSPSNKVTEKGKDVELRCDPISGHTALYWYRQSLGQGLEFLIYFQGNSAPDKSGLPSDRFSAERTGGSVSTLTIQRTQQEDSAVYLCASSLYWQGGILFGPGTRLTVL.

This clonotype was counted a few times. The chain uses TRBV6-1 and TRBJ2-3, with TRBD2 identical over 9 bases. The CDR3 has 16 amino acids. Losses at the gene ends were 5 bases for V and 2 bases for J; bases not matched to a gene: 8. Per germline, CDR1 MNHNS and CDR2 SASEGT. The CDR3 DNA is TGTGCCAGCAGTCTCCGCCTAGCGGGGATCACAGATACGCAGTATTTT. The encoded protein is CASSLRLAGITDTQYF.

The V call is TRBV11-2, the J call TRBJ1-1; possible D gene TRBD1, 5 bases. Between the trimmed V and J ends, which lost 7 bases and 11 bases, there was a span of 20 bases. The CDR3 contains 13 residues. Germline V CDR1 and CDR2: SGHAT, FQNNGV. CDR3 DNA: TGTGCCAGCACCATAGGGGAAGGGCGCGGGGCTTTCTTT. Encoded protein: CASTIGEGRGAFF.

The V gene is TRBV12-3 or TRBV12-4, the J gene TRBJ1-5, with a weak D call TRBD1 (6 bases). V lost 3 bases, J lost 3 bases, and 9 bases lay in between. The CDR3 has 14 amino acids. The CDR3 here is CASSFDRFNQPQHF. CDR3 DNA: TGTGCCAGCAGTTTCGACAGGTTCAATCAGCCCCAGCATTTT.

CDR3 amino acids: CASKPSLGLNWAFF. DNA of the CDR3: TGTGCCAGTAAGCCTAGCCTAGGGCTAAACTGGGCTTTCTTT. V usage is TRBV19 and J usage is TRBJ1-1; no definite D call. Looked up from germline, CDR1 is LNHDA and CDR2 is SQIVND (reference sequence). The V gene lost 7 bases and the J gene lost 11 bases, with 23 bases spanning the gap. This CDR3 is built from 14 residues.

This clonotype has a handful of counts. The rearrangement joins TRBV30 to TRBJ1-6; D gene uncertain. The CDR3 has 13 residues. Trimming pared 0 bases from V and 5 bases from J, leaving 5 bases between. CDR1 and CDR2 from the germline V gene are GTSNPN and SVGIG (reference sequence). The CDR3 sequence is CAWSVSNNSPLHF. DNA of the CDR3: TGTGCCTGGAGTGTATCGAATAATTCACCCCTCCACTTT.

The rearrangement links TRBV11-2 to TRBJ2-2; the D is unclear. CDR3 length: 16 residues. The V gene lost 3 bases and the J gene lost 0 bases, with 11 bases spanning the gap. Germline loops: CDR1 SGHAT, CDR2 FQNNGV. CDR3 nucleotides: TGTGCCAGCAGCTTTTACCGTGTAGCGAACACCGGGGAGCTGTTTTTT. The encoded protein is CASSFYRVANTGELFF.

This clonotype was observed a handful of times. This chain uses TRBV20-1 with TRBJ1-3, with 7 bases identical to TRBD1. The CDR3 covers 15 residues. V shed 6 bases, J shed 0 bases, and the junction held 8 bases outside the gene matches. Germline V gene data show CDR1 as DFQATT and CDR2 as SNEGSKA (reference sequence). The CDR3 coding sequence is TGCAGTGCACCAGACAGGGTTAACTCTGGAAACACCATATATTTT. It encodes CSAPDRVNSGNTIYF.

By share, this clonotype ranks as medium-sized. V gene TRBV12-3 or TRBV12-4 combines with J gene TRBJ2-2, with D hard to call. V dropped 1 base and J dropped 5 bases, with 8 bases sitting between them. The CDR3 runs to 14 residues. CDR3 nucleotide sequence: TGTGCCAGCAGTTTAGAAGGGTGGACCGGGGAGCTGTTTTTT. It yields the protein CASSLEGWTGELFF.

The V and J genes are TRBV9 and TRBJ2-3; D perhaps matches TRBD1 (6 bases). The germline CDR1 and CDR2 sequences are SGDLS and YYNGEE. This CDR3 spans 13 amino acids. V lost 0 bases, J lost 6 bases, and 8 bases lay in between. CDR3 region: CASSVVRGDTQYF. CDR3 bases: TGTGCCAGCAGCGTAGTAAGGGGGGATACGCAGTATTTT.

The V gene is TRBV7-9, the J gene TRBJ1-1, with D perhaps TRBD1 (6 bases). V was cut by 1 base and J by 1 base, with 7 bases left in between. CDR1 SEHNR and CDR2 FQNEAQ come from the germline V gene (reference sequence). This CDR3 is built from 14 residues. The CDR3 DNA reads as TGTGCCAGCAGCTTAGGACAGGCGAACACTGAAGCTTTCTTT. Amino acid sequence: CASSLGQANTEAFF.

The V gene is TRBV7-6, the J gene TRBJ2-7, with D uncertain. Germline CDR1 and CDR2: SGHVS and FNYEAQ. This CDR3 has 11 residues. The V and J ends lost 1 base and 6 bases respectively, with 4 bases between them. CDR3 region: CASSLVAEQYF. The CDR3 nucleotides read TGTGCCAGCAGCTTAGTGGCCGAGCAGTACTTC.

V is TRBV6-1 and J is TRBJ1-2; D might be TRBD1 (5 bases). The CDR3 has 14 residues. Trimming removed 7 bases at V and 3 bases at J, with 15 bases between. The germline V gene has CDR1 MNHNS and CDR2 SASEGT. CDR3 DNA: TGTGCCAGCACCGCCGGGGGAGTGTACTATGGCTACACCTTC. It codes for CASTAGGVYYGYTF.

The V gene is TRBV25-1, the J gene TRBJ2-7, with a possible D match to TRBD1 (6 bases). V dropped 6 bases and J dropped 1 base, with 10 bases sitting between them. CDR1 MGHDK and CDR2 SYGVNS come from the germline V gene. This CDR3 spans 13 amino acids. The CDR3 here is CASRTTGSYEQYF. Here the CDR3 DNA reads TGTGCCAGCAGGACTACAGGGTCCTACGAGCAGTACTTC.

This clonotype was seen a few times. V gene TRBV7-3 combines with J gene TRBJ2-5; no clear D gene. The CDR3 sequence is 13 residues long. Germline CDR1 SGHTA, CDR2 FQGTGA. V lost 3 bases and J 5 bases, leaving 10 bases between the germline ends. The CDR3 bases are TGTGCCAGCAGCTTGGGGTGGCGGGAGACCCAGTACTTC. This encodes CASSLGWRETQYF.

CDR3 sequence reads: CASSSRSGIQETQYF. For the CDR3, the DNA is TGTGCCAGCTCATCTCGTAGCGGGATCCAAGAGACCCAGTACTTC. V usage is TRBV18 and J usage is TRBJ2-5; 8 bases are a match to TRBD2. Trimming removed 5 bases from V and 1 base from J; junction bases left unmatched: 6. The CDR3 has 15 residues. Germline values: CDR1 KGHSH, CDR2 LQKENI.

About this clonotype: One end of the junction does not line up with germline, which may come from a read error. The J gene is TRBJ1-3, the V gene TRBV11-1, with no clear D. CDR1 and CDR2 from the germline V gene are SGHAT and FQDESV (reference sequence). The CDR3 loop spans 16 amino acids. CDR3 protein: CASSQDRVGSGNTIYF. CDR3 DNA sequence: TGCGCCAGCAGCCAAGATAGGGTGGGCTCTGGAAACACCATATATTTT.

This clonotype has more than one count but fewer than ten. The chain has TRBV5-6 and TRBJ2-7; 7 bases fit TRBD1. CDR1 is SGHDT, CDR2 YYEEEE, per germline. V shed 2 bases, J shed 2 bases, and the junction held 10 bases outside the gene matches. The CDR3 has 16 amino acids. The CDR3 DNA reads TGTGCCAGCAGCTTCATCCCGGGACAGTCAACCTACGAGCAGTACTTC. It is translated as CASSFIPGQSTYEQYF.

In this sample, this clonotype turned up a few times. The chain joins TRBV18 to TRBJ2-3; tentative D call: TRBD1 (7 bases). Germline CDR1 KGHSH, CDR2 LQKENI. The CDR3 covers 16 residues. V was clipped by 3 bases and J by 5 bases, with 18 bases between them. CDR3 nucleotide sequence: TGTGCCAGCTCACCCCTAATGGAGGGGGCGGGAGATACGCAGTATTTT. Its translation is CASSPLMEGAGDTQYF.

The chain joins TRBV6-1 to TRBJ1-6; possible D gene TRBD1, 5 bases. Trimming removed 5 bases from V and 0 bases from J, with 8 bases in between. Germline CDR1 and CDR2: MNHNS and SASEGT. This CDR3 is built from 15 residues. CDR3 nucleotides: TGTGCCAGCAGTCAGGGAATCTCCTATAATTCACCCCTCCACTTT. It translates to CASSQGISYNSPLHF.

The chain links TRBV7-2 to TRBJ1-3; D remains unclear. V lost 2 bases, J lost 2 bases, and 10 bases lay in between. The germline CDR1 and CDR2 sequences are SGHTA and FQGNSA. This CDR3 contains 15 residues. CDR3 sequence: CASSLWRAAGNTIYF. The CDR3 DNA is TGTGCCAGCAGCTTATGGAGGGCGGCTGGAAACACCATATATTTT.

In this sample, this clonotype turned up a few times. The chain has TRBV19 and TRBJ1-2, with 7 bases identical to TRBD1. V shed 3 bases, J shed 9 bases, and the junction held 7 bases outside the gene matches. The CDR3 loop spans 13 amino acids. Germline assignment: CDR1 LNHDA and CDR2 SQIVND (reference sequence). CDR3 DNA: TGTGCCAGTAGTATCGGGACAGTCCCTAGCTACACCTTC. It encodes CASSIGTVPSYTF.

The sample holds a few counts of this clonotype. The rearrangement links TRBV6-1 to TRBJ1-1; D gene ambiguous. CDR3 length: 14 residues. V dropped 0 bases and J dropped 11 bases, with 16 bases sitting between them. Looked up from germline, CDR1 is MNHNS and CDR2 is SASEGT. This CDR3 reads CASSEALTGWRAFF. DNA of the CDR3: TGTGCCAGCAGTGAAGCGCTAACTGGGTGGAGGGCTTTCTTT.